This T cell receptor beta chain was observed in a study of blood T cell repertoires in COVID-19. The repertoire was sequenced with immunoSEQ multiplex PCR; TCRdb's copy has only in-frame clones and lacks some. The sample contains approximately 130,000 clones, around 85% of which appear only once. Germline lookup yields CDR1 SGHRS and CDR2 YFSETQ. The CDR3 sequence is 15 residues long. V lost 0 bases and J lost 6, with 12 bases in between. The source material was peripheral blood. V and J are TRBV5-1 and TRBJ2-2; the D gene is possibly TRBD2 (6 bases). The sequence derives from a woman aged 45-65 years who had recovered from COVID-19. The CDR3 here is CASSLGQGGSGELFF. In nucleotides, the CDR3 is TGCGCCAGCAGCTTGGGGCAGGGAGGCTCCGGGGAGCTGTTTTTT.